The 10 T cell receptor beta chains listed next were all sequenced from one sample in a study of spatial heterogeneity in lung cancer. Regarding the study as a whole: Within tumors, counts of expanded alpha and beta TCRs tracked tumor mutation counts.

Time point given: sample taken at primary tumor resection. These TCRs are of unknown antigen specificity. TCRdb passed the 5' RACE reads through MiXCR, listing each CDR3 protein once. Of roughly 9,700 distinct CDR3 sequences in the sample, approximately 7.9% were seen once. Sequenced here: lung tumor tissue, sampled at surgery. The receptor source for this set is a female donor with early-stage non-small cell lung cancer.

In its sample, this clonotype ranks as medium-sized. CDR3: CASSVQAVGDYGYTF. DNA for the CDR3: TGTGCCAGCAGCGTGCAGGCTGTCGGAGACTATGGCTACACCTTC. The chain links TRBV9 to TRBJ1-2; no definite D call. Germline assignment: CDR1 SGDLS and CDR2 YYNGEE. This CDR3 spans 15 amino acids. V lost 2 bases and J 3 bases, leaving 14 bases between the germline ends.

The V call is TRBV20-1, the J call TRBJ2-1; D might be TRBD1 (6 bases). This CDR3 is 12 amino acids long. The germline V and J ends were trimmed by 6 bases and 5 bases, with 11 bases remaining between them. The germline V gene has CDR1 DFQATT and CDR2 SNEGSKA (reference sequence). CDR3 sequence (DNA): TGCAGTGCCTGGACAGCTAACAATGAGCAGTTCTTC. Amino acid sequence: CSAWTANNEQFF.

The CDR3 nucleotides are TGTGCCATCAGTGGTAGGGGAACAGGGCTGAACACTGAAGCTTTCTTT. Translation: CAISGRGTGLNTEAFF. The chain employs TRBV10-3 and TRBJ1-1, with a possible D match to TRBD1 (6 bases). Germline CDR1 ENHRY, CDR2 SYGVKD. The length of the CDR3 is 16 residues. V was clipped by 4 bases and J by 0 bases, with 15 bases between them.

The V call is TRBV28, the J call TRBJ2-1; the D gene is possibly TRBD1 (5 bases). CDR1 is MDHEN, CDR2 SYDVKM, per germline. CDR3 length: 15 residues. V was cut by 2 bases and J by 8 bases, with 16 bases left in between. As DNA, the CDR3 is TGTGCCAGCAGTTTACCCGCCGGCAGGGTGTATGAGCAGTTCTTC. Translation gives CASSLPAGRVYEQFF. Filled out from reference TRBV28 and TRBJ2-1, the complete variable domain reads DVKVTQSSRYLVKRTGEKVFLECVQDMDHENMFWYRQDPGLGLRLIYFSYDVKMKEKGDIPEGYSVSREKKERFSLILESASTNQTSMYLCASSLPAGRVYEQFFGPGTRLTVL.

The chain uses TRBV5-1 and TRBJ1-1; D ambiguous. The CDR3 sequence is 13 residues long. V was trimmed by 1 base and J by 0 bases, leaving 4 bases between them. Germline CDR1 SGHRS, CDR2 YFSETQ. The CDR3 protein is CASSLRLNTEAFF. CDR3 coding DNA: TGCGCCAGCAGCTTGCGGCTGAACACTGAAGCTTTCTTT. The whole variable domain, filled in from reference TRBV5-1 and TRBJ1-1, reads KAGVTQTPRYLIKTRGQQVTLSCSPISGHRSVSWYQQTPGQGLQFLFEYFSETQRNKGNFPGRFSGRQFSNSRSEMNVSTLELGDSALYLCASSLRLNTEAFFGQGTRLTVV.

This CDR3 is CASSPAGRGEKLFF. Here the CDR3 DNA reads TGTGCCAGCAGTCCCGCGGGGAGAGGCGAAAAACTGTTTTTT. The rearrangement joins TRBV12-3 or TRBV12-4 to TRBJ1-4; D gene unclear. The CDR3 is 14 amino acids. Trimming stripped 5 bases from V and 8 bases from J, with 15 bases between.

This clonotype was detected ten times or more. The chain employs TRBV10-3 and TRBJ2-5; 10 bases are shared with TRBD2. The V and J ends lost 0 bases and 4 bases, in that order; junction bases with no gene match: 2. Per germline, CDR1 ENHRY and CDR2 SYGVKD. This CDR3 is built from 15 residues. The CDR3 sequence is CAISESTSGRETQYF. CDR3 nucleotides: TGTGCCATCAGTGAGTCGACTAGCGGGCGAGAGACCCAGTACTTC.

Points on this clonotype: A much larger clone lies a single base off, so this may be a read error. The V and J genes are TRBV29-1 and TRBJ2-3, with 7 bases that match TRBD1. Germline V gene data show CDR1 as SQVTM and CDR2 as ANQGSEA. This CDR3 region has 13 residues. J lost 2 bases, V lost 6 bases, and 5 bases had no gene match. CDR3 residues: CSVTTGTTDTQYF. CDR3 sequence (DNA): TGCAGCGTCACGACAGGGACCACAGATACGCAGTATTTT.

The chain uses TRBV7-2 and TRBJ2-3; 8 bases fit TRBD1. This CDR3 is 15 amino acids long. V gave up 4 bases and J gave up 1 base; unmatched junction bases: 4. Germline assignment: CDR1 SGHTA and CDR2 FQGNSA. CDR3 nucleotide sequence: TGTGCCAGCAGCTCGACAGGGGTCGGCACAGATACGCAGTATTTT. It codes for CASSSTGVGTDTQYF.

This clonotype is medium-sized (0.01 to 0.1%) within its sample. V gene TRBV14 combines with J gene TRBJ1-5; D ambiguous. This CDR3 contains 17 residues. Germline V lookup: CDR1 SGHDN, CDR2 FVKESK. Trimming pared 2 bases from V and 0 bases from J, leaving 14 bases between. CDR3 region: CASSQFLASHSNQPQHF. The CDR3 DNA reads as TGTGCCAGCAGCCAATTTTTGGCCTCCCATAGCAATCAGCCCCAGCATTTT.